A selection of T cell receptor beta chains follows, all from one sample in a study of blood T cells in healthy people across ages. TCRdb reanalysed the 5' RACE reads using MiXCR and keeps one entry per CDR3 protein. The sample lists around 870,000 distinct CDR3 sequences; under 30% were seen once. The specimen sequenced was blood. Receptors originate from an elderly woman in good health. The CDR3 runs from the conserved cysteine through the conserved F or W. The D gene is left open where the match is weak. Clone size appears in some rows only: once, few, many, or a class for an expanded clone.

>TRBV7-2|NA|14|TRBJ2-1|many
CASSPYSSYNEQFF
TGTGCCAGCAGCCCTTACAGCTCCTACAATGAGCAGTTCTTC
>TRBV19|NA|14|TRBJ2-5|few
CASSSSTTGETQYF
TGTGCCAGTAGTAGCTCCACCACGGGCGAGACCCAGTACTTC
>TRBV7-9|TRBD1|13|TRBJ1-2|many
CASSTGGGYGYTF
TGTGCCAGCAGCACAGGGGGTGGCTATGGCTACACCTTC
>TRBV6-4|NA|16|TRBJ2-3|NA
CASSDGWGASTDTQYF
TGTGCCAGCAGTGACGGGTGGGGGGCCTCTACAGATACGCAGTATTTT
>TRBV2|NA|14|TRBJ2-1|NA
CASREGTGRNEQFF
TGTGCCAGCAGGGAAGGTACAGGGAGGAATGAGCAGTTCTTC
>TRBV11-2|NA|12|TRBJ2-1|few
CASSRGKSEQFF
TGTGCCAGCAGCCGAGGGAAGAGTGAGCAGTTCTTC
>TRBV4-3|NA|17|TRBJ2-3|many
CASSQGAPDFGTDTQYF
TGCGCCAGCAGCCAAGGGGCCCCCGACTTTGGCACAGATACGCAGTATTTT
>TRBV5-1|NA|14|TRBJ2-5|NA
CASSIESLLETQYF
TGCGCCAGCAGCATCGAATCCCTGTTAGAGACCCAGTACTTC
>TRBV29-1|NA|11|TRBJ2-1|NA
CSRVVNNEQFF
TGCAGCCGGGTCGTCAACAATGAGCAGTTCTTC
>TRBV7-2|TRBD1|14|TRBJ1-6|few
CASKTGGHNSPLHF
TGTGCCAGCAAGACAGGGGGTCATAATTCACCCCTCCACTTT
>TRBV20-1|TRBD1|13|TRBJ2-4|many
CSARSGQLNIQYF
TGCAGTGCTAGGTCGGGACAGCTAAACATTCAGTACTTC
>TRBV10-3|NA|15|TRBJ2-3|NA
CAISESGQLGDTQYF
TGTGCCATCAGTGAGTCGGGACAACTCGGGGATACGCAGTATTTT
>TRBV12-3/TRBV12-4|TRBD2|14|TRBJ2-3|NA
CASKSGLATDAEYF
TGTGCCAGCAAATCGGGACTAGCAACAGATGCGGAGTATTTT
>TRBV6-2/TRBV6-3|NA|14|TRBJ2-7|many
CASSPRQDAGEQYF
TGTGCCAGCAGTCCGAGACAGGATGCCGGCGAGCAGTACTTC
>TRBV7-2|NA|14|TRBJ2-5|many
CASRVGGHQETQYF
TGTGCCAGCCGTGTTGGCGGGCACCAAGAGACCCAGTACTTC
>TRBV10-3|NA|17|TRBJ2-6|many
CAISPGLLSPGANVLTF
TGTGCCATCAGTCCGGGATTGCTCTCTCCCGGGGCCAACGTCCTGACTTTC
>TRBV6-5|TRBD2|14|TRBJ2-3|many
CASSIAGITDTQYF
TGTGCCAGCAGCATAGCGGGGATCACAGATACGCAGTATTTT
>TRBV20-1|TRBD1|13|TRBJ1-2|NA
CSARTGGQDGYTF
TGCAGTGCGAGGACAGGGGGGCAGGATGGCTACACCTTC
>TRBV2|NA|16|TRBJ2-1|many
CASSESAPPNNNEQFF
TGTGCCAGCAGTGAATCGGCGCCGCCCAATAACAATGAGCAGTTCTTC
>TRBV7-2|NA|15|TRBJ1-2|NA
CASSLDLAGVGDYTF
TGTGCCAGCAGCTTAGATCTGGCGGGGGTAGGCGACTACACCTTC
>TRBV24-1|NA|12|TRBJ1-1|NA
CATSDWDGQAFF
TGTGCCACCAGTGATTGGGACGGACAGGCTTTCTTT
>TRBV9|NA|15|TRBJ1-1|NA
CASSVGGSGGTEAFF
TGTGCCAGCAGCGTAGGGGGGTCTGGGGGCACTGAAGCTTTCTTT